These 3 T cell receptor beta chains were sequenced from one sample in a study of cytomegalovirus exposure and HLA in healthy donors. 13 Jbeta primers and 60 Vbeta primers were used for the PCR. Profiling relied on immunoSEQ multiplex PCR, and the TCRdb table lists in-frame clones only, not all of them. The data hold 150,000 or so clones, with 70% to 80% observed a single time. Sample: PBMCs. Receptors were obtained from a female donor in good health and CMV-seronegative.

The V and J genes are TRBV4-3 and TRBJ1-3; D gene unclear. CDR1 is LGHNA and CDR2 is YSLEER in the germline V gene. With 0 bases removed from V and 0 bases from J, the gap between germline ends came to 6 bases. The CDR3 length is 15 residues. CDR3 sequence: CASSQESSSGNTIYF. CDR3 nucleotides: TGCGCCAGCAGCCAAGAGTCGAGCTCTGGAAACACCATATATTTT.

J is TRBJ2-5 and V is TRBV2, with TRBD2 identical over 15 bases. Germline lookup yields CDR1 SNHLY and CDR2 FYNNEI. The junction had 2 bases not matched to a gene; V was cut back by 0 bases and J by 0 bases. The CDR3 loop spans 18 amino acids. The CDR3 region is CASSEAGTSGRHQETQYF. The CDR3 DNA sequence: TGTGCCAGCAGTGAAGCCGGGACTAGCGGGAGGCACCAAGAGACCCAGTACTTC.

This sequence joins TRBV6-4 and TRBJ2-1, with 9 bases that match TRBD2. With 7 bases clipped from V and 4 bases from J, the junction kept 5 bases outside the gene matches. The length of the CDR3 is 14 residues. CDR1 is MRHNA and CDR2 is SNTAGT in the germline V gene. CDR3 protein: CASILAGGYNEQFF. The DNA for the CDR3 is TGTGCCAGCATACTGGCGGGGGGGTACAATGAGCAGTTCTTC.